This T cell receptor (beta chain) comes out of a study of T cells in Graves' hyperthyroidism and ophthalmopathy. Findings and caveats of the study: Classification by a 13 V-J model distinguished ophthalmopathy from stable hyperthyroidism.

The cohort's ophthalmopathy patients, a group with duration under 3 months, had a Clinical Activity Score of at least 3 and a NOSPECS grade of at least 4. Ten or more counts support this clonotype. Its target is unknown. Germline CDR1 DFQATT, CDR2 SNEGSKA (reference sequence). V lost 0 bases and J lost 3; bases outside the gene matches: 5. This CDR3 has 16 residues. The CDR3 regions of TCR beta were amplified from RNA transcripts. HTBI primers drove first-round RT-PCR of the TCR CDR3. From the multiplex PCR reads, TCRdb called clonotypes with MiXCR, one entry per CDR3 protein. The sample lists about half a million distinct CDR3 sequences; 20% were seen once.

Sequencing was performed on blood. This TCR was recovered from a man aged 40-50 years with Graves' ophthalmopathy. V usage is TRBV20-1 and J usage is TRBJ2-1; 10 bases line up with TRBD2. This CDR3 is CSARDLLAGYYNEQFF. In nucleotides, the CDR3 is TGCAGTGCTAGAGACCTACTAGCGGGGTACTACAATGAGCAGTTCTTC.